The next 9 T cell receptor beta chains were all read from a single sample in a study of T cell responses to AZD1222 COVID-19 vaccine. Only in-frame clones appear in the TCRdb table, and some are missing; sequencing was by immunoSEQ multiplex PCR. Of roughly 93,000 clones detected, approximately 90% appear once; the ten largest clones hold roughly 1.5%. The sequenced sample was peripheral blood, obtained on day 0 of AZD1222 vaccination. All receptors come from an adult in good health.

J is TRBJ1-3 and V is TRBV9; D unresolved. CDR1 and CDR2 (germline): SGDLS, YYNGEE. The CDR3 consists of 15 residues. V was clipped by 3 bases and J by 1 base, with 11 bases between them. The CDR3 DNA reads as TGTGCCAGCAGCGATAGGATGGGGTCTGGAAACACCATATATTTT. Its protein product is CASSDRMGSGNTIYF.

There are a few counts of this clone. The V and J genes are TRBV7-2 and TRBJ2-1, with 9 bases aligning to TRBD2. Trimming removed 5 bases from V and 5 bases from J; junction bases left unmatched: 4. The CDR3 runs to 14 residues. Germline loops: CDR1 SGHTA, CDR2 FQGNSA. The CDR3 bases are TGTGCCAGCAGCCCGGGACTAGCCCACAATGAGCAGTTCTTC. It yields the protein CASSPGLAHNEQFF.

The chain has TRBV2 and TRBJ1-2, with 8 bases matching TRBD1. The CDR3 has 15 residues. J lost 1 base, V lost 6 bases, and 7 bases had no gene match. Germline loops: CDR1 SNHLY, CDR2 FYNNEI. Here the CDR3 DNA reads TGTGCCAGCAGCCCTCCACAGGGGGATAACTATGGCTACACCTTC. This gives the protein CASSPPQGDNYGYTF.

This clone was recorded once. The genes are TRBV4-3 and TRBJ2-5; 10 bases are shared with TRBD2. Germline-derived CDR1 and CDR2 are LGHNA and YSLEER. V gave up 1 base and J gave up 3 bases; unmatched junction bases: 8. This CDR3 is built from 17 residues. CDR3 coding DNA: TGCGCCAGCAGCCAAGGGGGGGGACTAGCGTCAGAAGAGACCCAGTACTTC. Translation: CASSQGGGLASEETQYF.

The chain combines TRBV5-5 with TRBJ1-1; weak D call: TRBD1 (5 bases). V was pared by 3 bases and J by 3 bases, with 9 bases between. From germline, CDR1 is SGHKS and CDR2 YYEKEE (reference sequence). The CDR3 runs to 13 residues. Here the CDR3 reads CASSSGPDTEAFF. The CDR3 bases are TGTGCCAGCAGCTCGGGACCGGACACTGAAGCTTTCTTT.

V and J are TRBV6-6 and TRBJ1-2; maybe TRBD1 (6 bases). Germline V gives CDR1 MNHNY, CDR2 SVGAGI (reference sequence). CDR3 length: 14 amino acids. V was cut by 7 bases and J by 5 bases, with 17 bases left in between. The CDR3 bases are TGTGCCAGCAACATAGGACAGCAGATTTATGGCTACACCTTC. Amino acid sequence: CASNIGQQIYGYTF.

Judged by abundance, this clone is medium-sized. The V call is TRBV6-5, the J call TRBJ1-1; tentatively, D is TRBD1 (5 bases). The CDR3 runs to 16 residues. Germline loops: CDR1 MNHEY, CDR2 SVGAGI. Trimming removed 0 bases from V and 1 base from J, with 12 bases in between. The CDR3 loop reads CASSYSGQAWNTEAFF. In DNA form, the CDR3 reads TGTGCCAGCAGTTACTCGGGGCAGGCGTGGAACACTGAAGCTTTCTTT.

The V gene is TRBV27, the J gene TRBJ1-1; D is uncertain. The CDR3 totals 12 residues. Trimming pared 10 bases from V and 4 bases from J, leaving 13 bases between. The germline CDR1 and CDR2 sequences are MNHEY and SMNVEV (reference sequence). This CDR3 reads CATHTRGTEAFF. The CDR3 DNA follows: TGTGCCACCCATACCCGAGGCACTGAAGCTTTCTTT.

The CDR3 DNA reads as TGTGCCAGCAGCTATCTCCCAGGGGACGAGCAGTACTTC. It encodes CASSYLPGDEQYF. The chain is built from TRBV3-1 (or the pseudogene TRBV3-2) and TRBJ2-7; a possible D gene is TRBD1 (6 bases). The CDR3 contains 13 residues. The germline V gene encodes CDR1 LGHDT and CDR2 YNNKEL (reference sequence). Trimming left V 5 bases short and J 5 bases short, with 13 bases between.